This entry describes one T cell receptor beta chain. This sample stems from a study of T cells expressing NK-cell markers. Germline assignment: CDR1 SGHRS and CDR2 YFSETQ. CDR3 size: 16 residues. TCRdb re-called the 5' RACE reads, yielding one record per CDR3 amino acid sequence without DNA. The sample totals about 370,000 distinct CDR3 sequences. The chain couples TRBV5-1 to TRBJ2-1; TCRdb reports TRBD1, a call that lacks DNA to check it against. The receptor comes from a woman aged 50 to 60 in good health. The sample taken for sequencing was blood T cells: a sorted CD56 or NKG2C T cell subset, CD4+ or CD8+ T cells, or bulk PBMC T cells (not recorded which). Here the CDR3 reads CASSSGGRAVYNEQFF.